The 19 T cell receptor beta chains in this list originate from one sample, sequenced in a study of shared clonotypes between healthy human individuals. The method was immunoSEQ multiplex PCR; TCRdb's version includes in-frame clones alone and lacks a portion of them. The repertoire holds over a million clones, with about 75% as singletons. Sequenced sample: memory CD4+ T cells sorted from blood. The subset is: CD45RA-negative fraction. The receptors shown here come from a man younger than 35 in good health.

The chain uses TRBV7-2 and TRBJ1-1; tentative D call: TRBD1 (6 bases). CDR1 and CDR2 (germline): SGHTA, FQGNSA. Deletions cut 1 base from V and 0 bases from J, with 15 bases between. This CDR3 has 17 residues. The CDR3 DNA follows: TGTGCCAGCAGCTTAGGGAACAGGGCGAGGATGAACACTGAAGCTTTCTTT. As protein: CASSLGNRARMNTEAFF. The whole variable domain, filled in from reference TRBV7-2 and TRBJ1-1, reads GAGVSQSPSNKVTEKGKDVELRCDPISGHTALYWYRQSLGQGLEFLIYFQGNSAPDKSGLPSDRFSAERTGGSVSTLTIQRTQQEDSAVYLCASSLGNRARMNTEAFFGQGTRLTVV.

The chain combines TRBV6-6 with TRBJ1-4; D perhaps matches TRBD1 (5 bases). The V end was cut by 9 bases, the J end by 8 bases, with 19 bases between. This CDR3 has 14 residues. Looked up from germline, CDR1 is MNHNY and CDR2 is SVGAGI (reference sequence). The CDR3 here is CASLPSGGGEKLFF. In DNA, the CDR3 is TGTGCCAGTCTCCCATCGGGGGGAGGCGAAAAACTGTTTTTT.

The chain links TRBV7-1 to TRBJ1-5; D is perhaps TRBD1 (5 bases). TRBV7-1 is marked as an open reading frame, function uncertain. Deletions cut 4 bases from V and 2 bases from J, with 12 bases between. CDR3 length equals 15 residues. The CDR3 here is CASSLDSGGNQPQHF. The CDR3 DNA reads TGTGCCAGCAGCTTAGACAGCGGGGGCAATCAGCCCCAGCATTTT.

J is TRBJ2-2 and V is TRBV11-2; TRBD2 aligns across 13 bases. After removal of 5 bases from V and 4 bases from J, the junction contained 4 bases not matched to a gene. The CDR3 is 16 residues long. Per germline, CDR1 SGHAT and CDR2 FQNNGV. CDR3 loop: CASSRLAGGPTGELFF. In nucleotides, the CDR3 is TGTGCCAGCAGCCGACTAGCGGGGGGTCCCACCGGGGAGCTGTTTTTT.

The rearrangement links TRBV27 to TRBJ2-7; 7 nucleotides match TRBD1. This CDR3 has 17 amino acids. V was clipped by 6 bases and J by 4 bases; unmatched bases: 18. Per germline, CDR1 MNHEY and CDR2 SMNVEV (reference sequence). The CDR3 here is CASRSILKTGSPYEQYF. The CDR3 DNA follows: TGTGCCAGCAGATCCATTCTTAAGACAGGGAGCCCTTACGAGCAGTACTTC.

Only one count was recorded for this clone. An end of the junction does not agree with germline; a read error may underlie this. This chain uses TRBV7-7 with TRBJ2-3; 7 bases line up with TRBD2. In germline, CDR1 is SSHAT, CDR2 FNYEAQ (reference sequence). The CDR3 is 15 amino acids. CDR3 in DNA: TGTGCTAGCAGCTTAACAGCGGGGAACACAGATACGCAGTATTTT. Translating it yields CASSLTAGNTDTQYF.

The chain combines TRBV6-5 with TRBJ1-1; D ambiguous. The CDR3 is 13 residues long. Germline values: CDR1 MNHEY, CDR2 SVGAGI. Trimming shortened V by 8 bases and J by 3 bases, and 13 bases separated the two germline ends. The CDR3 protein is CASLRGSHTEAFF. The CDR3 coding sequence is TGTGCCAGCCTCCGAGGGAGCCACACTGAAGCTTTCTTT.

The rearrangement uses TRBV6-1 and TRBJ2-7; perhaps TRBD1 as D (5 bases). Trimming stripped 6 bases from V and 0 bases from J, with 12 bases between. Germline V lookup: CDR1 MNHNS, CDR2 SASEGT. CDR3 length: 14 amino acids. CDR3 amino acids: CASRGPNLSYEQYF. The CDR3 DNA is TGTGCCAGCAGGGGGCCCAATCTCTCCTACGAGCAGTACTTC.

This chain connects TRBV28 to TRBJ1-2; 8 bases align to TRBD1. CDR1 MDHEN and CDR2 SYDVKM come from the germline V gene. The CDR3 contains 16 residues. Trimming at V came to 1 base and at J to 8 bases, leaving 12 bases not matched to a gene. This chain's CDR3 is CASSLSAETGVRGYTF. The CDR3, as DNA: TGTGCCAGCAGTTTATCAGCCGAGACAGGGGTACGCGGCTACACCTTC.

The V gene is TRBV2, the J gene TRBJ2-1; tentatively, D is TRBD1 (6 bases). The germline V and J ends were trimmed by 8 bases and 9 bases, with 23 bases remaining between them. The germline V gene has CDR1 SNHLY and CDR2 FYNNEI. The CDR3 runs 15 residues. CDR3 sequence: CASGAGVREGFEQFF. The CDR3 coding sequence is TGTGCCAGCGGAGCAGGGGTTCGCGAGGGTTTTGAGCAGTTCTTC.

The V call is TRBV10-2, the J call TRBJ2-5; 7 nucleotides match TRBD1. Germline loops: CDR1 WSHSY, CDR2 SAAADI. The J segment lost 2 bases and the V segment lost 2 bases, leaving 2 bases of the junction unmatched. There are 14 residues in the CDR3. The CDR3 DNA reads as TGCGCCAGCAGTGAGCGGGGACAGCAAGAGACCCAGTACTTC. Translated: CASSERGQQETQYF.

The chain combines TRBV5-1 with TRBJ2-5; D is undetermined. This CDR3 has 14 residues. Germline CDR1 SGHRS, CDR2 YFSETQ. V lost 0 bases to trimming and J lost 1 base, with 7 bases between them. This CDR3 reads CASSLGHLQETQYF. The CDR3 DNA reads as TGCGCCAGCAGCTTGGGGCATCTCCAAGAGACCCAGTACTTC.

This clone was seen just once. The chain couples TRBV11-3 to TRBJ1-5; the D is unclear. The V end was cut by 2 bases, the J end by 1 base, with 12 bases between. The germline V gene encodes CDR1 SGHNT and CDR2 YENEEA. The CDR3 has 16 residues. The CDR3 loop reads CASSLRLEGSNQPQHF. The CDR3 nucleotides are TGTGCCAGCAGCTTAAGACTAGAGGGAAGCAATCAGCCCCAGCATTTT.

The J gene is TRBJ2-5, the V gene TRBV7-2; 14 bases fit TRBD2. The CDR3 totals 15 residues. J gave up 7 bases and V 5 bases, and 6 bases lay outside the gene matches. Germline-derived CDR1 and CDR2 are SGHTA and FQGNSA. The CDR3 DNA is TGTGCCAGCAGCCCGGGACTAGCGGGAGTGAGGACCCAGTACTTC. Protein: CASSPGLAGVRTQYF.

This clone has only a few counts. This specimen includes other DNA sequences encoding the same CDR3. The CDR3 reads CASRTAEKLFF. CDR3 in DNA: TGTGCCAGCAGGACCGCTGAAAAACTGTTTTTT. The chain couples TRBV2 to TRBJ1-4, with D unclear. The germline V gene has CDR1 SNHLY and CDR2 FYNNEI. The CDR3 has 11 amino acids. The ends were cut back, 6 bases at V and 7 bases at J, with 6 bases in the middle.

This clone was seen many times. V is TRBV19 and J is TRBJ1-2; the D gene is possibly TRBD1 (5 bases). There are 15 residues in the CDR3. Germline-derived CDR1 and CDR2 are LNHDA and SQIVND (reference sequence). Trimming cost V 3 bases and J 6 bases, with 17 bases left between them. The CDR3 DNA reads as TGTGCCAGTAGTATTATAGGACATTCTTCGGATGGCTACACCTTC. Translating gives CASSIIGHSSDGYTF. Full variable domain (rest looked up from reference TRBV19 and TRBJ1-2): DGGITQSPKYLFRKEGQNVTLSCEQNLNHDAMYWYRQDPGQGLRLIYYSQIVNDFQKGDIAEGYSVSREKKESFPLTVTSAQKNPTAFYLCASSIIGHSSDGYTFGSGTRLTVV.

This clone was found a few times. The genes are TRBV7-2 and TRBJ2-2; D might be TRBD1 (5 bases). This CDR3 comprises 16 residues. Germline V gene sequence: CDR1 SGHTA, CDR2 FQGNSA. V was trimmed by 4 bases and J by 5 bases, leaving 17 bases between them. CDR3 bases: TGTGCCAGCAGCTCAGACAGCAACCTAGGGACCGGGGAGCTGTTTTTT. It is translated as CASSSDSNLGTGELFF.

The chain has TRBV21-1 and TRBJ1-1; TRBD1, the D gene given by the table, was not confirmed from the DNA. TRBV21-1 is a pseudogene. The length of the CDR3 is 17 residues. CDR3 coding DNA: TGTGCCAGCAGCCTTATCAGGTCTACCCCGATGAACACTGAAGCTTTCTTT. Its protein is CASSLIRSTPMNTEAFF.

V is TRBV18 and J is TRBJ2-3; no clear D. The CDR3 length is 15 residues. Trimming pared 2 bases from V and 2 bases from J, leaving 11 bases between. The germline V gene encodes CDR1 KGHSH and CDR2 LQKENI. CDR3 bases: TGTGCCAGCTCACCATCTCGGGCGGTCACAGATACGCAGTATTTT. Its translation: CASSPSRAVTDTQYF.